The clone carrying this T cell receptor (beta chain) was detected only once. This sample stems from a study of blood T cell repertoires in COVID-19. At the level of the study: Collection of acute and convalescent COVID-19 samples took place in the United States, Italy and Spain. T cells, B-cell-depleted T cells, or PBMCs supplied cDNA or gDNA.

From germline, CDR1 is SGHAT and CDR2 FQDESV (reference sequence). V was clipped by 5 bases and J by 7 bases, with 14 bases between them. This CDR3 is built from 14 residues. As processed by the authors: Counts of nucleated cells, estimated from reference gene primer amplification, were obtained. TCRdb's table, derived via immunoSEQ multiplex PCR, lists solely in-frame clones and lacks some. Clonal size and the V and J genes are those of that table, whereas D and trimming came from the DNA. The table includes 100,000 to 150,000 clones, over 75% detected once. Material: peripheral blood. The rearrangement joins TRBV11-1 to TRBJ1-4; the D gene is possibly TRBD1 (5 bases). The source is a woman aged 80 or over with acute or convalescent COVID-19. The CDR3 reads CASSKNGGREKLFF. The CDR3 DNA sequence: TGTGCCAGCAGCAAAAACGGGGGACGTGAAAAACTGTTTTTT. Supplemented by reference TRBV11-1 and TRBJ1-4, the full variable domain reads EAEVAQSPRYKITEKSQAVAFWCDPISGHATLYWYRQILGQGPELLVQFQDESVVDDSQLPKDRFSAERLKGVDSTLKIQPAELGDSAMYLCASSKNGGREKLFFGSGTQLSVL.